These T cell receptor beta chains were read from a single sample in a study of T-cell reconstitution after alpha-beta-depleted transplantation in children. MiXCR, applied by TCRdb to the PCR reads, yields one record per CDR3 protein. The sample shows about 640,000 distinct CDR3 sequences, over 15% of them seen only once. The material was PBMCs from the stem cell graft donor, obtained from the stem cell graft. The receptors shown here come from a human donor who donated a stem cell graft to a child with acute myeloid leukemia. CDR3s include the opening cysteine and the closing phenylalanine or tryptophan. Each record gives: D gene, clone size, J gene, CDR3 length, V gene, CDR3 protein, CDR3 DNA. D genes are given only for firm matches. The listing skips clone size in some rows; elsewhere it reads once, few, many or a size class.

>.|many|TRBJ2-3|19|TRBV20-1
CSARGGRQGTGAITDTQYF
TGCAGTGCTAGAGGTGGCCGACAGGGTACGGGGGCCATCACAGATACGCAGTATTTT
>.|many|TRBJ1-5|13|TRBV15
CATSRTDNQPQHF
TGTGCCACCAGCAGGACAGATAATCAGCCCCAGCATTTT
>.|few|TRBJ2-2|14|TRBV29-1
CSVGKGHASGELFF
TGCAGCGTTGGAAAGGGACACGCTAGCGGGGAGCTGTTTTTT
>.|few|TRBJ2-7|14|TRBV6-2/TRBV6-3
CASSYNGQIYEQYF
TGTGCCAGCAGTTACAATGGACAGATCTACGAGCAGTACTTC
>.|few|TRBJ1-1|14|TRBV28
CASSFRRQNTEAFF
TGTGCCAGCAGTTTCCGTCGACAGAACACTGAAGCTTTCTTT
>.|.|TRBJ2-2|16|TRBV27
CASSRRGDINTGELFF
TGTGCCAGCAGCCGCCGAGGTGACATTAACACCGGGGAGCTGTTTTTT
>.|many|TRBJ2-1|14|TRBV29-1
CSVDGRDSYNEQFF
TGCAGCGTTGACGGAAGGGATTCCTACAATGAGCAGTTCTTC
>.|.|TRBJ1-1|10|TRBV6-6
CASFEAGAFF
TGTGCCAGCTTCGAGGCAGGGGCTTTCTTT
>.|.|TRBJ2-4|16|TRBV6-2/TRBV6-3
CASSGTGTRAKNIQYF
TGTGCCAGCAGTGGCACGGGGACCAGGGCCAAAAACATTCAGTACTTC
>.|few|TRBJ1-1|15|TRBV25-1
CASSVLRGVATEAFF
TGTGCCAGCAGTGTTCTGAGGGGAGTGGCCACTGAAGCTTTCTTT
>.|.|TRBJ2-1|15|TRBV7-8
CASSHRGASYNEQFF
TGTGCCAGCAGTCACCGGGGGGCTTCCTACAATGAGCAGTTCTTC
>.|.|TRBJ1-1|14|TRBV9
CASSADTGNTEAFF
TGTGCCAGCAGCGCCGACACTGGGAACACTGAAGCTTTCTTT
>.|few|TRBJ1-1|16|TRBV12-3/TRBV12-4
CASSGSWGRDGTEAFF
TGTGCCAGCAGTGGGAGTTGGGGGCGGGACGGCACTGAAGCTTTCTTT
>TRBD1|.|TRBJ1-5|18|TRBV28
CASSAGQGAYHSNQPQHF
TGTGCCAGCAGCGCCGGACAGGGGGCATATCATAGCAATCAGCCCCAGCATTTT
>.|.|TRBJ2-5|14|TRBV6-1
CASKPQGTQETQYF
TGTGCCAGCAAACCTCAGGGAACTCAAGAGACCCAGTACTTC
>.|.|TRBJ1-5|15|TRBV12-3/TRBV12-4
CASRAPRGVNQPQHF
TGTGCCAGCAGGGCCCCTAGGGGGGTCAATCAGCCCCAGCATTTT
>.|many|TRBJ2-2|14|TRBV12-3/TRBV12-4
CASNLNPNTGELFF
TGTGCCAGCAACCTGAACCCGAACACCGGGGAGCTGTTTTTT
>.|many|TRBJ2-1|12|TRBV15
CATSRNGNEQFF
TGTGCCACCAGCAGAAACGGCAATGAGCAGTTCTTC
>.|many|TRBJ1-4|13|TRBV20-1
CSASWQANEKLFF
TGCAGTGCTAGCTGGCAGGCTAATGAAAAACTGTTTTTT
>.|many|TRBJ1-1|13|TRBV29-1
CSVAGGTNTEAFF
TGCAGCGTAGCGGGGGGAACGAACACTGAAGCTTTCTTT
>.|.|TRBJ2-3|15|TRBV6-2/TRBV6-3
CASSYRGQRTDTQYF
TGTGCCAGCAGTTACCGCGGACAGCGCACAGATACGCAGTATTTT
>.|many|TRBJ2-1|14|TRBV6-5
CASSYDGQNNEQFF
TGTGCCAGCAGTTACGACGGGCAAAACAATGAGCAGTTCTTC
>TRBD1|.|TRBJ1-5|13|TRBV30
CAWSDRGRQPQHF
TGTGCCTGGAGTGACAGGGGGAGGCAGCCCCAGCATTTT
>.|.|TRBJ2-3|15|TRBV7-9
CASSPNWGSTDTQYF
TGTGCCAGCAGCCCGAACTGGGGGTCCACAGATACGCAGTATTTT
>TRBD2|many|TRBJ2-1|12|TRBV13
CASSLRAGEMFF
TGTGCCAGCAGCTTAAGAGCGGGGGAAATGTTCTTC
>.|.|TRBJ2-2|16|TRBV5-5
CASSYPVTAGTGELFF
TGTGCCAGCAGCTACCCGGTGACGGCGGGCACCGGGGAGCTGTTTTTT
>.|.|TRBJ1-2|12|TRBV24-1
CATSDFVGGYTF
TGTGCCACCAGTGATTTTGTCGGAGGCTACACCTTC
>.|few|TRBJ1-6|15|TRBV14
CASSQEARGQSPLHF
TGTGCCAGCAGCCAAGAGGCGAGGGGTCAATCACCCCTCCACTTT
>TRBD1|few|TRBJ2-1|15|TRBV13
CASSLGQGSLNEQFF
TGTGCCAGCAGCTTGGGACAGGGGAGTCTCAATGAGCAGTTCTTC
>.|few|TRBJ1-1|12|TRBV7-9
CASTPSDTEAFF
TGTGCCAGCACCCCCAGTGACACTGAAGCTTTCTTT
>TRBD1|.|TRBJ2-3|15|TRBV29-1
CSVEATGQSTDTQYF
TGCAGCGTTGAGGCGACAGGGCAGAGCACAGATACGCAGTATTTT
>TRBD2|.|TRBJ2-1|20|TRBV5-1
CASSLWGTSGGPSSYNEQFF
TGCGCCAGCAGCTTGTGGGGTACTAGCGGGGGGCCCAGCTCCTACAATGAGCAGTTCTTC
>.|.|TRBJ2-3|16|TRBV20-1
CSARDSETFLRDTQYF
TGCAGTGCTAGAGATAGCGAGACATTCCTTCGAGATACGCAGTATTTT
>TRBD1|.|TRBJ2-1|13|TRBV30
CASPGQGHNEQFF
TGTGCCTCACCGGGACAGGGTCACAATGAGCAGTTCTTC
>TRBD1|many|TRBJ2-7|14|TRBV20-1
CSASLGTGYDEQYF
TGCAGTGCTAGTCTGGGGACAGGGTACGACGAGCAGTACTTC
>TRBD1|few|TRBJ1-2|14|TRBV20-1
CSASWTGGANGYTF
TGCAGTGCTAGTTGGACAGGGGGCGCGAATGGCTACACCTTC
>.|.|TRBJ2-3|13|TRBV6-1
CASSESGSDTQYF
TGTGCCAGCAGTGAAAGTGGTTCCGATACGCAGTATTTT
>.|.|TRBJ1-6|15|TRBV6-5
CASSYKKAYNSPLHF
TGTGCCAGCAGTTACAAAAAGGCTTATAATTCACCCCTCCACTTT
>.|few|TRBJ2-3|13|TRBV6-2/TRBV6-3
CASSPHGGDTQYF
TGTGCCAGCAGTCCCCACGGGGGAGATACGCAGTATTTT
>.|few|TRBJ2-3|15|TRBV28
CASSLGAGATDTQYF
TGTGCCAGCAGTTTGGGGGCAGGGGCCACAGATACGCAGTATTTT
>TRBD2|few|TRBJ2-1|15|TRBV28
CASTFGTSVGNEQFF
TGTGCCAGCACCTTCGGGACTAGCGTGGGCAATGAGCAGTTCTTC
>.|few|TRBJ2-3|13|TRBV7-8
CASSYDSEDTQYF
TGTGCCAGCAGCTATGACTCGGAAGATACGCAGTATTTT
>.|many|TRBJ1-3|16|TRBV5-6
CASSLAMSVSGNTIYF
TGTGCCAGCAGCTTGGCCATGTCCGTAAGCGGAAACACCATATATTTT
>TRBD1|.|TRBJ1-2|18|TRBV2
CASRGLDRVEIKRDGYTF
TGTGCCAGCAGGGGCCTTGACAGGGTAGAGATAAAAAGAGATGGCTACACCTTC
>.|.|TRBJ1-2|13|TRBV6-2/TRBV6-3
CASGARSNYGYTF
TGTGCCAGCGGAGCCAGATCTAACTATGGCTACACCTTC
>.|.|TRBJ2-3|12|TRBV29-1
CSVAGTEDTQYF
TGCAGCGTAGCCGGGACTGAAGATACGCAGTATTTT
>TRBD2|.|TRBJ2-1|17|TRBV3-1
CASSQDSLAGVYNEQFF
TGTGCCAGCAGCCAAGACAGTCTAGCGGGGGTCTACAATGAGCAGTTCTTC
>.|.|TRBJ1-5|15|TRBV7-9
CASSLAQSPNQPQHF
TGTGCCAGCAGCTTAGCGCAATCACCAAATCAGCCCCAGCATTTT
>.|many|TRBJ2-3|12|TRBV6-5
CASSYSIGLLYF
TGTGCCAGCAGTTACTCGATCGGTCTCCTGTATTTT
>.|.|TRBJ2-3|15|TRBV18
CASSPPHASTDTQYF
TGTGCCAGCTCACCACCCCACGCGTCGACAGATACGCAGTATTTT
>.|.|TRBJ1-5|17|TRBV20-1
CSARGGWVLGSNQPQHF
TGCAGTGCTAGAGGGGGGTGGGTGCTAGGGTCCAATCAGCCCCAGCATTTT
>TRBD1|few|TRBJ2-1|15|TRBV9
CASSVRQGLYNEQFF
TGTGCCAGCAGCGTCCGACAGGGCCTATACAATGAGCAGTTCTTC
>.|.|TRBJ2-3|12|TRBV7-2
CASSFRRDTQYF
TGTGCCAGCAGCTTTAGAAGGGATACGCAGTATTTT
>.|many|TRBJ1-1|13|TRBV5-6
CASSYSAYTEAFF
TGTGCCAGCAGCTATAGCGCGTACACTGAAGCTTTCTTT
>.|.|TRBJ1-4|14|TRBV20-1
CSARAGTGREKLFF
TGCAGTGCTAGAGCGGGGACTGGAAGAGAAAAACTGTTTTTT
>TRBD1|few|TRBJ2-2|16|TRBV29-1
CSVEDPGQGATGELFF
TGCAGCGTTGAAGATCCGGGACAGGGGGCAACCGGGGAGCTGTTTTTT
>.|.|TRBJ1-6|15|TRBV7-9
CASSVRDTGGSPLHF
TGTGCCAGCAGCGTCCGGGACACGGGGGGTTCACCCCTCCACTTT
>.|few|TRBJ2-3|13|TRBV12-3/TRBV12-4
CASTLGGSDTQYF
TGTGCCAGCACCTTAGGGGGGTCAGATACGCAGTATTTT
>.|many|TRBJ2-3|15|TRBV11-2
CASSFRGAGTDTQYF
TGTGCCAGCAGCTTCCGAGGGGCCGGCACAGATACGCAGTATTTT
>TRBD1|few|TRBJ1-2|14|TRBV20-1
CSAKSQGADYGYTF
TGCAGTGCTAAGTCACAGGGGGCGGACTATGGCTACACCTTC